Listed below are T cell receptor beta chains from one sample, sequenced in a study of cytotoxic CD8 clonotypes in ibrutinib-treated CLL. Only in-frame clones appear in the TCRdb table, and some are missing; sequencing was by immunoSEQ multiplex PCR. The sample yields 250,000 to 350,000 clones, roughly three quarters seen once. The specimen was PBMCs, collected at disease progression, from a patient treated with ibrutinib. These receptors came from a human donor with chronic lymphocytic leukemia. Both conserved end residues are part of each CDR3. Each record gives: CDR3 protein, CDR3 DNA, V gene, clone size, D gene, J gene. The D gene is left open where the match is weak. Only part of the rows carry a size: once, few, many, or a class if the clone is expanded.

CDR3aa: CASSLESRDRGRYGYTF; CDR3nt: TGTGCCAGCAGCCTAGAGTCCCGGGACAGGGGACGTTATGGCTACACCTTC; v_gene: TRBV7-9; abundance: NA; d_gene: TRBD1; j_gene: TRBJ1-2
CDR3aa: CANPAIGGEGTGELFF; CDR3nt: TGTGCCAATCCCGCCATCGGGGGCGAAGGCACCGGGGAGCTGTTTTTT; v_gene: TRBV27; abundance: few; d_gene: NA; j_gene: TRBJ2-2
CDR3aa: CASSSHRQETQYF; CDR3nt: TGTGCCAGTAGTAGCCACAGGCAAGAGACCCAGTACTTC; v_gene: TRBV19; abundance: NA; d_gene: NA; j_gene: TRBJ2-5
CDR3aa: CASSLGTDRVNTEAFF; CDR3nt: TGTGCCAGCAGCTTGGGAACGGACAGGGTGAACACTGAAGCTTTCTTT; v_gene: TRBV5-4; abundance: NA; d_gene: TRBD1; j_gene: TRBJ1-1
CDR3aa: CASSPIGAGDEQYF; CDR3nt: TGTGCCAGCAGCCCAATAGGGGCAGGGGACGAGCAGTACTTC; v_gene: TRBV7-3; abundance: NA; d_gene: NA; j_gene: TRBJ2-7
CDR3aa: CASSMIGVHEQYF; CDR3nt: TGTGCCAGTAGTATGATCGGGGTTCACGAGCAGTACTTC; v_gene: TRBV19; abundance: NA; d_gene: NA; j_gene: TRBJ2-7
CDR3aa: CASSVGADNGYTF; CDR3nt: TGTGCCAGCAGCGTAGGGGCAGATAATGGCTACACCTTC; v_gene: TRBV9; abundance: NA; d_gene: NA; j_gene: TRBJ1-2
CDR3aa: CASSPGGDGYTF; CDR3nt: TGCGCCAGCAGCCCTGGCGGGGATGGCTACACCTTC; v_gene: TRBV5-1; abundance: NA; d_gene: NA; j_gene: TRBJ1-2
CDR3aa: CASSRTGEKLFF; CDR3nt: TGTGCCAGTAGTAGGACAGGCGAAAAACTGTTTTTT; v_gene: TRBV19; abundance: NA; d_gene: TRBD1; j_gene: TRBJ1-4
CDR3aa: CASRRENSPLHF; CDR3nt: TGTGCCAGTAGGCGCGAGAATTCACCCCTCCACTTT; v_gene: TRBV19; abundance: NA; d_gene: NA; j_gene: TRBJ1-6
CDR3aa: CASSYDLPGSGNTIYF; CDR3nt: TGCGCCAGCAGCTATGACCTGCCTGGCTCTGGAAACACCATATATTTT; v_gene: TRBV5-1; abundance: NA; d_gene: NA; j_gene: TRBJ1-3
CDR3aa: CTALQVNYGYTF; CDR3nt: TGCACCGCTTTACAGGTGAACTATGGCTACACCTTC; v_gene: TRBV29-1; abundance: NA; d_gene: NA; j_gene: TRBJ1-2
CDR3aa: CASKVGTSGPYEQYF; CDR3nt: TGTGCCAGCAAAGTAGGGACTAGCGGCCCCTACGAGCAGTACTTC; v_gene: TRBV19; abundance: NA; d_gene: TRBD2; j_gene: TRBJ2-7
CDR3aa: CASSQPRAGTGGGYTF; CDR3nt: TGCGCCAGCAGCCAACCACGAGCGGGGACAGGGGGCGGCTACACCTTC; v_gene: TRBV4-1; abundance: NA; d_gene: TRBD1; j_gene: TRBJ1-2
CDR3aa: CASRRLAAGVWQFF; CDR3nt: TGTGCCAGCAGAAGACTAGCGGCTGGGGTTTGGCAGTTCTTC; v_gene: TRBV27; abundance: NA; d_gene: TRBD2; j_gene: TRBJ2-1
CDR3aa: CASYAGQGAGAAGVGIQYF; CDR3nt: TGTGCCAGCTACGCGGGACAGGGGGCAGGAGCCGCAGGAGTTGGCATTCAGTACTTC; v_gene: TRBV18; abundance: NA; d_gene: TRBD1; j_gene: TRBJ2-4
CDR3aa: CASGGPQSGNTIYF; CDR3nt: TGTGCCAGCGGCGGGCCTCAGTCTGGAAACACCATATATTTT; v_gene: TRBV6-1; abundance: NA; d_gene: NA; j_gene: TRBJ1-3
CDR3aa: CATSGGANSPLHF; CDR3nt: TGTGCCACCAGCGGCGGGGCTAATTCACCCCTCCACTTT; v_gene: TRBV15; abundance: NA; d_gene: NA; j_gene: TRBJ1-6
CDR3aa: CASSQAGHPGETQYF; CDR3nt: TGTGCCAGCAGTCAAGCGGGGCACCCAGGAGAGACCCAGTACTTC; v_gene: TRBV2; abundance: NA; d_gene: TRBD2; j_gene: TRBJ2-5
CDR3aa: CASSLGQSNYGYTF; CDR3nt: TGTGCCAGCAGCTTGGGGCAGTCTAACTATGGCTACACCTTC; v_gene: TRBV5-6; abundance: few; d_gene: NA; j_gene: TRBJ1-2
CDR3aa: CSAGGRVETQYF; CDR3nt: TGCAGCGCTGGGGGCAGGGTCGAGACCCAGTACTTC; v_gene: TRBV29-1; abundance: NA; d_gene: NA; j_gene: TRBJ2-5
CDR3aa: CASSDLRQGIYGYTF; CDR3nt: TGTGCCAGCAGTGATCTTCGACAGGGTATCTATGGCTACACCTTC; v_gene: TRBV25-1; abundance: few; d_gene: TRBD1; j_gene: TRBJ1-2
CDR3aa: CASSQDLGDEQYF; CDR3nt: TGTGCCAGCAGCCAAGATTTGGGCGACGAGCAGTACTTC; v_gene: TRBV14; abundance: NA; d_gene: NA; j_gene: TRBJ2-7
CDR3aa: CASSVDSGDGIYQTDTQYF; CDR3nt: TGTGCCAGCAGCGTAGACTCCGGGGATGGGATATATCAGACAGATACGCAGTATTTT; v_gene: TRBV9; abundance: NA; d_gene: NA; j_gene: TRBJ2-3
CDR3aa: CASSPQDTTYEQYF; CDR3nt: TGTGCCAGCTCACCACAGGACACAACCTACGAGCAGTACTTC; v_gene: TRBV18; abundance: NA; d_gene: NA; j_gene: TRBJ2-7
CDR3aa: CASSPHLAGGTYEQYF; CDR3nt: TGCGCCAGCAGCCCCCACCTAGCGGGGGGTACTTACGAGCAGTACTTC; v_gene: TRBV4-1; abundance: once; d_gene: TRBD2; j_gene: TRBJ2-7
CDR3aa: CASSPSGLGRPYEQYF; CDR3nt: TGTGCCAGTAGTCCCTCGGGATTGGGTCGGCCCTACGAGCAGTACTTC; v_gene: TRBV19; abundance: NA; d_gene: NA; j_gene: TRBJ2-7
CDR3aa: CASSLAGSTYEQYF; CDR3nt: TGCGCCAGCAGCTTGGCAGGGTCCACCTACGAGCAGTACTTC; v_gene: TRBV5-1; abundance: NA; d_gene: NA; j_gene: TRBJ2-7
CDR3aa: CSVGPLREGLANTGELFF; CDR3nt: TGCAGCGTCGGACCACTGCGGGAGGGCCTCGCGAACACCGGGGAGCTGTTTTTT; v_gene: TRBV29-1; abundance: NA; d_gene: TRBD2; j_gene: TRBJ2-2
CDR3aa: CASRRTGNTGELFF; CDR3nt: TGTGCCAGTAGACGGACAGGGAATACCGGGGAGCTGTTTTTT; v_gene: TRBV19; abundance: NA; d_gene: TRBD1; j_gene: TRBJ2-2
CDR3aa: CASSHRDRAYGANVLTF; CDR3nt: TGCGCCAGCAGCCACCGGGACAGGGCTTACGGGGCCAACGTCCTGACTTTC; v_gene: TRBV5-1; abundance: few; d_gene: TRBD1; j_gene: TRBJ2-6
CDR3aa: CASGSTLLGGLAGGRRAYEQYF; CDR3nt: TGTGCTAGTGGTTCTACCCTTCTGGGAGGACTAGCGGGGGGGCGAAGAGCCTACGAGCAGTACTTC; v_gene: TRBV12-5; abundance: NA; d_gene: TRBD2; j_gene: TRBJ2-7
CDR3aa: CSVEEDRETQYF; CDR3nt: TGCAGCGTTGAGGAGGACAGAGAGACCCAGTACTTC; v_gene: TRBV29-1; abundance: NA; d_gene: NA; j_gene: TRBJ2-5
CDR3aa: CASSSSGAPRNTEAFF; CDR3nt: TGTGCCAGCAGCAGTAGTGGGGCCCCGAGGAACACTGAAGCTTTCTTT; v_gene: TRBV13; abundance: NA; d_gene: NA; j_gene: TRBJ1-1
CDR3aa: CASSLDWRESVGTQYF; CDR3nt: TGCGCCAGCAGCTTGGACTGGCGGGAGTCGGTGGGGACCCAGTACTTC; v_gene: TRBV5-1; abundance: once; d_gene: TRBD2; j_gene: TRBJ2-5
CDR3aa: CASSPTLGHLYGYTF; CDR3nt: TGTGCCAGCAGTCCCACCCTGGGACATCTCTATGGCTACACCTTC; v_gene: TRBV27; abundance: NA; d_gene: NA; j_gene: TRBJ1-2
CDR3aa: CATAGRQGAWGQPQHF; CDR3nt: TGTGCCACCGCCGGGAGACAGGGGGCCTGGGGCCAGCCCCAGCATTTT; v_gene: TRBV15; abundance: NA; d_gene: TRBD1; j_gene: TRBJ1-5
CDR3aa: CASQRGGNTGELFF; CDR3nt: TGCGCCAGCCAGCGGGGGGGGAACACCGGGGAGCTGTTTTTT; v_gene: TRBV10-1; abundance: NA; d_gene: TRBD2; j_gene: TRBJ2-2
CDR3aa: CASSGTAPTVAEAFF; CDR3nt: TGTGCCAGCTCCGGGACAGCCCCCACCGTCGCTGAAGCTTTCTTT; v_gene: TRBV18; abundance: NA; d_gene: TRBD1; j_gene: TRBJ1-1
CDR3aa: CASSLKGLEQFF; CDR3nt: TGTGCCAGCAGTTTAAAAGGGTTAGAGCAGTTCTTC; v_gene: TRBV28; abundance: once; d_gene: NA; j_gene: TRBJ2-1
CDR3aa: CASSPQSTDTQYF; CDR3nt: TGCGCCAGCAGCCCGCAGAGCACAGATACGCAGTATTTT; v_gene: TRBV5-1; abundance: NA; d_gene: NA; j_gene: TRBJ2-3
CDR3aa: CASSPGLIGEKLFF; CDR3nt: TGTGCCAGCAGCCCGGGACTGATTGGAGAAAAACTGTTTTTT; v_gene: TRBV7-9; abundance: NA; d_gene: NA; j_gene: TRBJ1-4